The rows below give T cell receptor beta chains drawn from one sample of a study of blood T cell repertoires in COVID-19. Data came from immunoSEQ multiplex PCR; TCRdb stores just in-frame clones and leaves some out. Of roughly 310,000 clones in the sample, roughly nine tenths were seen once. Material for sequencing was PBMCs or T cells enriched from blood (not recorded which). The source is a man in his 60s who had recovered from COVID-19. The CDR3 runs from the conserved cysteine through the conserved F or W. Fields, in order: D gene, V gene, clone size, J gene, CDR3 length, CDR3 DNA, CDR3 protein. The D gene is left open where the match is weak. Part of the rows lack a size; the others show once, few, many or a class for expanded clones.

>-|TRBV21-1|-|TRBJ1-5|15
TGTGCCAGCAGGGACGGACAGGGGGTATGTCAGCCCCAGCATTTT
CASRDGQGVCQPQHF
>-|TRBV7-8|-|TRBJ1-1|12
TGTGCCAGCAGCGAGCCTGTAAGCGAAGCTTTCTTT
CASSEPVSEAFF
>TRBD1|TRBV19|-|TRBJ1-3|17
TGTGCCAGTAGTATCGCAGGGACAGCGACATCTGGAAACACCATATATTTT
CASSIAGTATSGNTIYF
>-|TRBV5-4|-|TRBJ2-5|13
TGTGCCAGCAGCTTCAGGGGACAAGAGACCCAGTACTTC
CASSFRGQETQYF
>TRBD2|TRBV7-9|few|TRBJ2-7|19
TGTGCCAGCAGCTCGATGGTCGCTAGCGGGAGGAAGACCTCCTACGAGCAGTACTTC
CASSSMVASGRKTSYEQYF
>-|TRBV11-1|-|TRBJ2-2|13
TGTGCCAGCAGCTTAAACAGGGCCGGGGAGCTGTTTTTT
CASSLNRAGELFF
>-|TRBV6-5|-|TRBJ1-5|13
TGTGCCAGCAGCAGGGGTCCCAATCAGCCCCAGCATTTT
CASSRGPNQPQHF
>-|TRBV19|-|TRBJ1-2|14
TGTGCCAGTAGGGACAGCGAGAATAACTATGGCTACACCTTC
CASRDSENNYGYTF
>TRBD2|TRBV6-6|-|TRBJ2-2|19
TGTGCCAGCAGTCCCAACCGGCCTAGCGGGGGGGGAGGCACCGGGGAGCTGTTTTTT
CASSPNRPSGGGGTGELFF
>TRBD2|TRBV7-2|-|TRBJ2-5|16
TGTGCCAGCAGCTTACGCGCTAGCGGGGATGAAGAGACCCAGTACTTC
CASSLRASGDEETQYF
>-|TRBV15|-|TRBJ1-2|14
TGTGCCACCAGCAGAGGGGCTGCCAGCTATGGCTACACCTTC
CATSRGAASYGYTF
>-|TRBV27|-|TRBJ2-1|15
TGTGCCAGCAGTTTAGACAGGCCTAGCTACAATGAGCAGTTCTTC
CASSLDRPSYNEQFF
>-|TRBV7-2|few|TRBJ2-5|17
TGTGCCAGCAGCCCCGGAGGACTAGGGGGATTTAGAGAGACCCAGTACTTC
CASSPGGLGGFRETQYF
>-|TRBV18|-|TRBJ1-4|15
TGTGCCAGCTCACCCGACAGGAGACCTAATGAAAAACTGTTTTTT
CASSPDRRPNEKLFF
>-|TRBV2|-|TRBJ1-2|16
TGTGCCAGCAGTGACGCTTCGCGGGAGCCCTACTATGGCTACACCTTC
CASSDASREPYYGYTF
>-|TRBV27|-|TRBJ1-5|14
TGTGCCAGCAGTTTTTCCCCGCCAGGTCAGCCCCAGCATTTT
CASSFSPPGQPQHF
>-|TRBV6-5|-|TRBJ1-3|13
TGTGCCAGCAGTACCGGGGTAGGAAACACCATATATTTT
CASSTGVGNTIYF
>TRBD1|TRBV27|-|TRBJ1-1|16
TGTGCCAGCAGTACACGGACAGGGGTCTTTTCAACTCGAGCTTTCTTT
CASSTRTGVFSTRAFF
>TRBD2|TRBV4-2|-|TRBJ2-7|19
TGTGCCAGCAGCCAAGATCTAGGACTAGCGGGAGTCCCCTCCTACGAGCAGTACTTC
CASSQDLGLAGVPSYEQYF
>-|TRBV4-1|-|TRBJ2-7|13
TGCGCCAGCAGCCAAGATAGGCAGGGCGAGCAGTACTTC
CASSQDRQGEQYF
>-|TRBV7-9|-|TRBJ2-1|12
TGTGCCAGCAGCCCGACTACCAATGAGCAGTTCTTC
CASSPTTNEQFF
>-|TRBV19|-|TRBJ1-5|15
TGTGCCAGTAGTATCTATGGGGGCCTCAATCAGCCCCAGCATTTT
CASSIYGGLNQPQHF